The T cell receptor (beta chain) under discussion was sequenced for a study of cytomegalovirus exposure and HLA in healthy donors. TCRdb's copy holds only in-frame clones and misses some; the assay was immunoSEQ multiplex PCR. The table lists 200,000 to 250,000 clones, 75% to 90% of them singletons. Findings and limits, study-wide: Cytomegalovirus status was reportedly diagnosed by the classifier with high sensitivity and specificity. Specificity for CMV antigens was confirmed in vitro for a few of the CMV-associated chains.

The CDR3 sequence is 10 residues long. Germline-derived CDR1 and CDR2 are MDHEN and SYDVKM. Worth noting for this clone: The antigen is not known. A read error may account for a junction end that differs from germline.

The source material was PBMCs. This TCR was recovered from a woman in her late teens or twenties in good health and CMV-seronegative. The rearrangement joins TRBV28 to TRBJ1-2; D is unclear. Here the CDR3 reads CASRDTVLAF. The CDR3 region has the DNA TGTGCCAGCAGAGATACGGTGCTTGCGTTC.